This T cell receptor beta chain originates from a study of blood T cell repertoires in COVID-19 (dated by TCRdb to about 2020). Study-level background: Collaborator samples came from the United States, Italy and Spain and covered acute and convalescent phases of COVID-19. The repertoires were released in a freely available public database meant as a resource for research on the immune response to SARS-CoV-2. Subjects who had been exposed to COVID-19, were actively infected with it, or had recovered from it provided the deeply sampled blood TCRbeta repertoires that made up the dataset. The prospective study material was composed of cDNA or gDNA derived from T cells, B-cell-depleted T cells, or PBMCs. The sample metadata nearly always contained a de-identified subject ID, COVID-19 status, age in years and sex. The samples were drawn from the first 160 participants of the ongoing ImmuneRACE study and from over 950 subjects provided by 6 global collaborators. HLA class I and class II types, where available, came from metadata supplied by the sample provider rather than from assay-based typing.

Taken from cysteine to phenylalanine, the CDR3 has 13 residues. The entry retains the CDR3 DNA only, 39 bases that are in frame from base 1. Per the germline V gene, MGHDK is the CDR1 and SYGVNS is the CDR2. V sheds 2 bases and J sheds 2 bases, leaving 4 bases between their ends. Broader findings and caveats from the paper: How much clinical and demographic metadata was included differed by source and by participant, and the metadata was provided uncurated.

The immunoSEQ Assay, a bias-controlled multiplex PCR, was used to amplify TCRbeta CDR3 regions from genomic DNA. The published analysis was carried out like this. The number of nucleated cells in each sample was estimated by amplification of reference gene primers within the assay. Sequence reads were collapsed and filtered to measure the absolute abundance of every unique TCRbeta CDR3 rearrangement. For each sample, productive Simpson clonality was calculated by taking the square root of Simpson's diversity index across productive rearrangements. TCRdb stores this immuneACCESS table with in-frame sequences only. Part of the clones is absent; in the studies checked, under half of the shortfall reflects unresolved V genes, and no reason is known for the rest. The DNA was the basis for D and trimming; V, J and clone size are from that table. The sample records a few hundred thousand clones, less than 90% of which are singletons. The ten largest clonotypes hold roughly 1% of the sample.

In the prospective study, participants were roughly 18 to 100 years old, resided in 24 geographic areas of the United States, and were enrolled through a virtual design. In the prospective study, participants were assigned to cohorts based on the clinical history participants reported in a screening survey and a study questionnaire. For ImmuneRACE Cohort 3, a participant was defined as recovered based on two consecutive negative NP/OP PCR tests, clearance by a healthcare professional, or resolution of symptoms. Each participant in the prospective study had whole blood, serum and a nasopharyngeal or oropharyngeal swab collected by mobile phlebotomists. Prospective study participants could optionally give additional blood draws and questionnaires over an approximately 2-month period. Before DNA extraction, prospective study blood samples were shipped either frozen or at room temperature. On this clone: Its antigen is unknown. One base away there is no much larger clone; base qualities are not given.

Material: PBMCs or T cells enriched from blood (not recorded which). The receptor was isolated from a woman aged 30 to 39 who had recovered from COVID-19. The sequence links TRBV25-1 to TRBJ1-5; no D segment can be confidently identified. The CDR3 region: CASSELGNQPQHF. The sequenced DNA is TGTGCCAGCAGTGAACTTGGCAATCAGCCCCAGCATTTT.